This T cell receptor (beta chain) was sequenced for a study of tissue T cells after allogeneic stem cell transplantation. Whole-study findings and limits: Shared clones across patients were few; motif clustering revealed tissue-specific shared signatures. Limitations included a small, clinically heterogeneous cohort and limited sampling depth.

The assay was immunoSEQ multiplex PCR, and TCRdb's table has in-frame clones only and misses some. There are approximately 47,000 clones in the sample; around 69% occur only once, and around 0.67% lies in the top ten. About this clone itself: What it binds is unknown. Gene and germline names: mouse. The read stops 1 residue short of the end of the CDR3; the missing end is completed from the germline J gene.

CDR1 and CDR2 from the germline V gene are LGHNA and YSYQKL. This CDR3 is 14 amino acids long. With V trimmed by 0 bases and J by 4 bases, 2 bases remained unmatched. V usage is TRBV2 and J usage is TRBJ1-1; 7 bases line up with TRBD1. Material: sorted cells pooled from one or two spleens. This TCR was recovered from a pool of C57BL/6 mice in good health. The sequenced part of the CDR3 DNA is TGTGCCAGCAGCCAAGAGGGACAGTTCACAGAAGTCTTC. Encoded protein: CASSQEGQFTEVF. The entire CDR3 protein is CASSQEGQFTEVFF.